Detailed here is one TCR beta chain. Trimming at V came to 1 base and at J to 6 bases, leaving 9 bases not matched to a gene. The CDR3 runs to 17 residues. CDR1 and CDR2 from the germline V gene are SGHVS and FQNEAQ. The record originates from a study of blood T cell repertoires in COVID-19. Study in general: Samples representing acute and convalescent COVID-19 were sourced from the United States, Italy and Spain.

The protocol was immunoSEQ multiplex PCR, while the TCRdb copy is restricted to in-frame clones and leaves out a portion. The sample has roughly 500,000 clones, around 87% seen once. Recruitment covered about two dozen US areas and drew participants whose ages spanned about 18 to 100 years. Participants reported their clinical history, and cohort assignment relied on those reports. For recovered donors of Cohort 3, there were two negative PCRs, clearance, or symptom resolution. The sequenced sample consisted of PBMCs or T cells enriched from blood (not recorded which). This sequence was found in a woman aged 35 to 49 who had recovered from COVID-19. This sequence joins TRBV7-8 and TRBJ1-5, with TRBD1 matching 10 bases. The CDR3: CASSLGSTGGGGQPQHF. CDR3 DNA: TGTGCCAGCAGCTTAGGGTCGACAGGGGGCGGAGGTCAGCCCCAGCATTTT.